The 26 T cell receptor beta chains reported below all come from one sample, sequenced in a study of blood T cell repertoires in COVID-19. Sequenced by immunoSEQ multiplex PCR; TCRdb stores in-frame clones only, minus some. This table has 200,000 to 250,000 clones, approximately 82% appearing once. Specimen: PBMCs or T cells enriched from blood (not recorded which). The receptor source for this set is a man aged 35 to 55 who had recovered from COVID-19.

The chain has TRBV30 and TRBJ1-4; 8 bases match TRBD1. V lost 5 bases to trimming and J lost 7 bases; unmatched junction nucleotides: 9. The CDR3 runs 14 residues. From germline, CDR1 is GTSNPN and CDR2 SVGIG (reference sequence). CDR3 residues: CAWLAGGQFEKLFF. CDR3 coding DNA: TGTGCCTGGTTGGCAGGGGGCCAATTTGAAAAACTGTTTTTT. The full variable domain, completed using reference TRBV30 and TRBJ1-4, is SQTIHQWPATLVQPVGSPLSLECTVEGTSNPNLYWYRQAAGRGLQLLFYSVGIGQISSEVPQNLSASRPQDRQFILSSKKLLLSDSGFYLCAWLAGGQFEKLFFGSGTQLSVL.

The sample holds a few counts of this clone. This rearrangement joins TRBV28 to TRBJ1-3; no reliable D call. Germline lookup yields CDR1 MDHEN and CDR2 SYDVKM. Trimming shortened V by 3 bases and J by 8 bases, and 11 bases separated the two germline ends. This CDR3 contains 13 residues. DNA of the CDR3: TGTGCCAGCAGTTTGGGCGGGTCGGACACCATATATTTT. This encodes CASSLGGSDTIYF.

The chain links TRBV28 to TRBJ2-1; the match to TRBD1 covers 9 bases. With V trimmed by 6 bases and J by 2 bases, 11 bases remained unmatched. The CDR3 spans 17 residues. Germline CDR1 is MDHEN and CDR2 is SYDVKM. CDR3 residues: CASRTAPTGGTYNEQFF. CDR3 DNA sequence: TGTGCCAGCAGAACCGCACCGACAGGGGGAACCTACAATGAGCAGTTCTTC.

The CDR3 bases are TGTGCCAGTAGACCGGGAGACATGAACACTGAAGCTTTCTTT. It encodes CASRPGDMNTEAFF. The rearrangement joins TRBV19 to TRBJ1-1; D remains unclear. The germline CDR1 and CDR2 sequences are LNHDA and SQIVND (reference sequence). Between the trimmed V and J ends, which lost 6 bases and 0 bases, there was a span of 11 bases. The CDR3 runs to 14 residues.

The sample holds many counts of this clone. The sample contains more than one DNA sequence encoding this CDR3. This chain connects TRBV5-1 to TRBJ1-2, with 7 bases lining up with TRBD1. The CDR3 is 14 residues long. CDR1 is SGHRS, CDR2 YFSETQ, per germline. Trimming at V came to 3 bases and at J to 8 bases, leaving 10 bases not matched to a gene. The CDR3 is CASSSNTGAGGYTF. The CDR3 nucleotides read TGCGCCAGCAGCTCTAACACAGGGGCGGGAGGCTACACCTTC.

The chain couples TRBV21-1 to TRBJ2-3; the table names TRBD2, a call not compared with the DNA. TRBV21-1 represents a pseudogene. This CDR3 is built from 20 residues. DNA for the CDR3: TGTGCCAGCAGCCGCCGGAAGGGTAGCGGGAGTGGATGTAGCACAGATACGCAGTATTTT. This sequence encodes CASSRRKGSGSGCSTDTQYF.

This clone was seen only once. The chain carries TRBV19 and TRBJ2-1; 11 bases are shared with TRBD2. After removal of 4 bases from V and 0 bases from J, the junction contained 5 bases not matched to a gene. This CDR3 has 17 amino acids. Germline CDR1 and CDR2: LNHDA and SQIVND (reference sequence). CDR3 sequence: CASSTRLAGTSYNEQFF. The CDR3 bases are TGTGCCAGTAGTACCCGACTAGCGGGGACCTCCTACAATGAGCAGTTCTTC.

V and J are TRBV9 and TRBJ1-6; tentatively, D is TRBD1 (6 bases). The CDR3 sequence is 15 residues long. With 3 bases removed from V and 6 bases from J, the gap between germline ends came to 13 bases. Germline V gene lookup returns CDR1 SGDLS and CDR2 YYNGEE. This chain's CDR3 is CASSEKGHLNSPLHF. Written as DNA, the CDR3 is TGTGCCAGCAGCGAAAAGGGACACCTTAATTCACCCCTCCACTTT.

In its sample, this clone was seen a few times. This chain joins TRBV11-2 and TRBJ2-7; a possible D gene is TRBD1 (5 bases). Germline lookup yields CDR1 SGHAT and CDR2 FQNNGV. The CDR3 spans 15 residues. Trimming took off 2 bases at V and 0 bases at J, with 11 bases between the two ends. CDR3 DNA: TGTGCCAGCAGCTTACAGGGCAGGAGCTCCTACGAGCAGTACTTC. Its translation: CASSLQGRSSYEQYF.

The chain couples TRBV9 to TRBJ2-5; possible D gene TRBD1, 6 bases. This CDR3 has 16 amino acids. V dropped 3 bases and J dropped 4 bases, with 19 bases sitting between them. Germline CDR1 reads SGDLS; CDR2 reads YYNGEE. This chain's CDR3 is CASSAGVLSRGETQYF. The CDR3 region has the DNA TGTGCCAGCAGCGCCGGAGTCCTTTCCAGGGGAGAGACCCAGTACTTC.

The chain carries TRBV18 and TRBJ2-6, with 9 bases fitting TRBD1. The CDR3 length is 15 residues. After removal of 7 bases from V and 2 bases from J, the junction contained 3 bases not matched to a gene. Germline lookup yields CDR1 KGHSH and CDR2 LQKENI. CDR3 sequence: CASCGQGTGANVLTF. CDR3 DNA: TGTGCCAGCTGCGGACAGGGGACTGGGGCCAACGTCCTGACTTTC.

The V gene is TRBV6-2 or TRBV6-3, the J gene TRBJ2-3; D uncertain. The CDR3 covers 13 residues. Germline-derived CDR1 and CDR2 are MNHEY and SVGEGT. V was clipped by 5 bases and J by 1 base, with 7 bases between them. In DNA form, the CDR3 reads TGTGCCAGCAGTCGAGCTCGCACAGATACGCAGTATTTT. Translated: CASSRARTDTQYF.

V usage is TRBV10-1 and J usage is TRBJ1-6; no clear D gene. This CDR3 has 13 residues. Looked up from germline, CDR1 is WNHNN and CDR2 is SYGVQD (reference sequence). V was trimmed by 6 bases and J by 7 bases, leaving 10 bases between them. CDR3 loop: CASRAGHNSPLHF. The CDR3 nucleotides read TGCGCCAGCAGAGCGGGCCACAATTCACCCCTCCACTTT.

CDR3 loop: CASSPPGQKFYGYTF. The CDR3 nucleotides read TGTGCCAGTAGTCCGCCGGGACAGAAATTCTATGGCTACACCTTC. The chain combines TRBV19 with TRBJ1-2, with 7 bases fitting TRBD1. The germline gives CDR1 LNHDA, CDR2 SQIVND (reference sequence). CDR3 length: 15 residues. V lost 5 bases, J lost 4 bases, and 10 bases stayed unmatched.

This clone has a single count. Other nucleotide sequences from this sample produce the same CDR3. The chain carries TRBV7-8 and TRBJ1-1, with 9 bases matching TRBD1. The CDR3 totals 14 residues. V shed 2 bases, J shed 6 bases, and the junction held 4 bases outside the gene matches. From germline, CDR1 is SGHVS and CDR2 FQNEAQ. The CDR3 spells CASSLRTGGSEAFF. CDR3 DNA sequence: TGTGCCAGCAGCTTAAGAACAGGGGGCTCTGAAGCTTTCTTT.

The gene calls are TRBV2 and TRBJ1-1, with D unclear. CDR3 length equals 12 residues. Germline V gives CDR1 SNHLY, CDR2 FYNNEI. Trimming removed 9 bases at V and 0 bases at J, with 8 bases between. The CDR3 protein is CARSEVNTEAFF. CDR3 bases: TGTGCCAGATCGGAGGTGAACACTGAAGCTTTCTTT.

This clone was picked up one time. The chain is built from TRBV5-1 and TRBJ2-1, with D possibly being TRBD2 (6 bases). The V end lost 4 bases, the J end lost 4 bases, and 15 bases lay between the germline ends. Germline-derived CDR1 and CDR2 are SGHRS and YFSETQ. The CDR3 is made up of 15 amino acids. In DNA, the CDR3 is TGCGCCAGCAGCCCACGCCTCGGAGGGTACAATGAGCAGTTCTTC. It yields the protein CASSPRLGGYNEQFF.

The chain has TRBV7-3 and TRBJ2-7; perhaps TRBD1 as D (6 bases). This CDR3 is built from 15 residues. CDR1 SGHTA and CDR2 FQGTGA come from the germline V gene. The germline V and J ends were trimmed by 2 bases and 3 bases, with 14 bases remaining between them. CDR3 region: CASSLVPGAGYEQYF. The CDR3 DNA follows: TGTGCCAGCAGCTTAGTTCCAGGGGCGGGCTACGAGCAGTACTTC.

The chain carries TRBV7-9 and TRBJ1-3; maybe TRBD1 (6 bases). Germline V lookup: CDR1 SEHNR, CDR2 FQNEAQ (reference sequence). The CDR3 runs 15 residues. The ends were cut back, 5 bases at V and 4 bases at J, with 15 bases in the middle. The DNA for the CDR3 is TGTGCCAGCAGCCCCAGAGGGGGAGAAGGAAACACCATATATTTT. Its translation is CASSPRGGEGNTIYF.

The J gene is TRBJ2-1, the V gene TRBV7-3; TRBD1 aligns across 7 bases. J was trimmed by 2 bases and V by 5 bases; bases with no gene match: 6. The germline V gene encodes CDR1 SGHTA and CDR2 FQGTGA. This CDR3 region has 15 residues. CDR3 nucleotides: TGTGCCAGCAGCCTCTACAGGGGCCCCTACAATGAGCAGTTCTTC. Translation gives CASSLYRGPYNEQFF.

With regard to this clone: Other DNA sequences in the sample encode the same CDR3. This sequence joins TRBV30 and TRBJ1-5; D possibly corresponds to TRBD1 (5 bases). CDR1 and CDR2 from the germline V gene are GTSNPN and SVGIG (reference sequence). CDR3 length equals 13 residues. V shed 3 bases and J shed 2 bases, with 8 bases lying between them. The CDR3 DNA follows: TGTGCCTGGAGCGCGGGGGGCAATCAGCCCCAGCATTTT. It specifies CAWSAGGNQPQHF.

V and J are TRBV7-9 and TRBJ2-1; TRBD2 matches 11 bases. V lost 10 bases and J lost 4; bases outside the gene matches: 12. The CDR3 is 16 residues long. CDR1 and CDR2 (germline): SEHNR, FQNEAQ (reference sequence). The DNA of the CDR3 is TGTGCCACCCCAGGCGAGACTAGCGGGGAATACAATGAGCAGTTCTTC. This codes for CATPGETSGEYNEQFF. Full variable domain (outside the CDR3, taken from reference TRBV7-9 and TRBJ2-1): DTGVSQNPRHKITKRGQNVTFRCDPISEHNRLYWYRQTLGQGPEFLTYFQNEAQLEKSRLLSDRFSAERPKGSFSTLEIQRTEQGDSAMYLCATPGETSGEYNEQFFGPGTRLTVL.

The gene calls are TRBV7-3 and TRBJ2-5, with TRBD2 matching over 13 bases. Looked up from germline, CDR1 is SGHTA and CDR2 is FQGTGA. After removal of 5 bases from V and 5 bases from J, the junction contained 2 bases not matched to a gene. The CDR3 covers 14 residues. In nucleotides, the CDR3 is TGTGCCAGCAGCCCGACTAGCGGGGGGGAGACCCAGTACTTC. Translated, it gives CASSPTSGGETQYF. The entire variable domain, with the rest obtained from reference TRBV7-3 and TRBJ2-5, is as follows: GAGVSQTPSNKVTEKGKYVELRCDPISGHTALYWYRQSLGQGPEFLIYFQGTGAADDSGLPNDRFFAVRPEGSVSTLKIQRTERGDSAVYLCASSPTSGGETQYFGPGTRLLVL.

In this sample, this clone turned up a few times. The rearrangement joins TRBV28 to TRBJ1-2; D might be TRBD1 (6 bases). V lost 3 bases to trimming and J lost 3 bases, with 14 bases between them. From germline, CDR1 is MDHEN and CDR2 SYDVKM. The CDR3 is 15 residues long. The DNA of the CDR3 is TGTGCCAGCAGTTTGATGGGGGGGCAAGACTATGGCTACACCTTC. Amino acids: CASSLMGGQDYGYTF.

The gene calls are TRBV11-3 and TRBJ2-1; TRBD2 is a possible D gene (5 bases). Germline CDR1 SGHNT, CDR2 YENEEA. Deletions cut 0 bases from V and 5 bases from J, with 11 bases between. The CDR3 covers 15 residues. The CDR3 reads CASSLEGASDNEQFF. The CDR3 nucleotides are TGTGCCAGCAGCTTAGAGGGAGCGAGCGACAATGAGCAGTTCTTC.

The CDR3 sequence: CAWSARGLINYGYTF. The CDR3 region has the DNA TGTGCCTGGAGTGCCCGGGGACTTATTAACTATGGCTACACCTTC. The chain is built from TRBV30 and TRBJ1-2; possible D gene TRBD1, 5 bases. This CDR3 contains 15 residues. Trimming removed 1 base from V and 1 base from J, with 13 bases in between. The V gene's germline CDR1 is GTSNPN and CDR2 SVGIG (reference sequence).